The present T cell receptor beta chain was sequenced within a study of vaccination and CD4 T cells after COVID-19. Whole-study context: Four females and six males made up the convalescents, with two Hispanic. Participants got two doses of BNT162b2 or mRNA-1273 vaccine.

The sample holds a few counts of this clonotype. Its antigen remains unknown. Germline V CDR1 and CDR2: KGHDR, SFDVKD. The J segment lost 2 bases and the V segment lost 3 bases, leaving 7 bases of the junction unmatched. This CDR3 has 16 residues. Cultured CD4+ T-cell DNA underwent Oncomine TCR Beta short-read sequencing. Cultured CD4+ T cells yielded the extracted genomic DNA. TCRdb re-analysed the PCR reads in MiXCR, keeping a single row per CDR3 protein. The data contain thousands of distinct CDR3 sequences, over 30% of them singletons. Treatment given: roughly ten-day PBMC culture with coronavirus spike peptide pools or control peptides (ViraFEST assay). The unexposed donor's CD4+ T cells were collected before the COVID-19 pandemic (2011-2018). The medium had half its volume replaced with fresh IL-2 medium on days 3 and 7.

The chain couples TRBV24-1 to TRBJ2-3; TRBD1 aligns across 7 bases. The sample comprised CD4+ T cells from blood, cultured in vitro. This TCR derives from a human donor in good health. CDR3 residues: CATSDPGGRSTDTQYF. The CDR3 coding sequence is TGTGCCACCAGTGATCCAGGGGGTCGGTCCACAGATACGCAGTATTTT.